What follows are 23 T cell receptor beta chains derived from one specimen sequenced in a study of T cell repertoires in cytomegalovirus infection. TCRdb fed the reads into MiXCR, producing one record per CDR3 protein. The data hold fewer than 85,000 distinct CDR3 sequences, with roughly 44% observed a single time. Their specific antigens are unknown. The starting material was CD8+ T cells from cultured PBMCs, obtained from culture after CMV antigen stimulation. The receptor source for this set is a human donor in good health (CMV status not recorded). Some clones in this sample may be carry-over from other donors' samples.

The chain carries TRBV7-9 and TRBJ2-7; D not certain. The CDR3 runs 12 residues. Germline-derived CDR1 and CDR2 are SEHNR and FQNEAQ (reference sequence). The V end was cut by 6 bases, the J end by 3 bases, with 9 bases between. The CDR3 DNA is TGTGCCAGCAGATCAGATCGCTACGAGCAGTACTTC. Protein product: CASRSDRYEQYF.

The chain uses TRBV6-1 and TRBJ2-7, with 9 nucleotides matching TRBD1. Losses at the gene ends were 0 bases for V and 0 bases for J; bases not matched to a gene: 9. Germline V gene data show CDR1 as MNHNS and CDR2 as SASEGT. This CDR3 comprises 18 residues. CDR3 coding DNA: TGTGCCAGCAGTGAAGCGCTTCGAGTGGGACAGGGCTCCTACGAGCAGTACTTC. It translates to CASSEALRVGQGSYEQYF.

This clonotype has at least ten counts. The rearrangement joins TRBV7-8 to TRBJ1-1, with 8 bases lining up with TRBD1. The germline V gene has CDR1 SGHVS and CDR2 FQNEAQ. J gave up 6 bases and V 1 base, and 7 bases lay outside the gene matches. The CDR3 length is 15 residues. CDR3 DNA: TGTGCCAGCAGCTTAGTAAAGACAGGGGAGGCTGAAGCTTTCTTT. This sequence encodes CASSLVKTGEAEAFF. Combining the CDR3 with reference TRBV7-8 and TRBJ1-1 gives the whole variable domain GAGVSQSPRYKVAKRGQDVALRCDPISGHVSLFWYQQALGQGPEFLTYFQNEAQLDKSGLPSDRFFAERPEGSVSTLKIQRTQQEDSAVYLCASSLVKTGEAEAFFGQGTRLTVV.

The chain recombines TRBV4-1 with TRBJ2-7; possible D gene TRBD2, 6 bases. V gave up 1 base and J gave up 2 bases, with 12 bases separating them. The CDR3 is 15 residues long. CDR1 and CDR2 (germline): MGHRA, YSYEKL. CDR3 DNA: TGCGCCAGCAGCCAAGGGGCGGGAAAGACCTACGAGCAGTACTTC. Its translation is CASSQGAGKTYEQYF.

In its sample, this clonotype was seen once. The chain is built from TRBV6-2 or TRBV6-3 and TRBJ2-7; a possible D gene is TRBD2 (5 bases). The germline V and J ends were trimmed by 6 bases and 4 bases, with 7 bases remaining between them. The V gene's germline CDR1 is MNHEY and CDR2 SVGEGT. CDR3 size: 11 residues. The CDR3 loop is CASRWTYEQYF. Written as DNA, the CDR3 is TGTGCCAGCAGGTGGACTTACGAGCAGTACTTC.

CDR3 sequence (DNA): TGTGCCACCAGTCGGGACAGGAGGAGCTCTGGGGCCAACGTCCTGACTTTC. Encoded protein: CATSRDRRSSGANVLTF. The chain combines TRBV15 with TRBJ2-6; 8 bases align to TRBD1. This CDR3 spans 17 amino acids. Germline V CDR1 and CDR2: LNHNV, YYDKDF (reference sequence). The trim removed 6 bases at V and 0 bases at J, leaving 7 bases unmatched.

The chain couples TRBV20-1 to TRBJ1-5; no definite D call. The ends were cut back, 0 bases at V and 4 bases at J, with 7 bases in the middle. Germline V CDR1 and CDR2: DFQATT, SNEGSKA (reference sequence). The CDR3 totals 13 residues. This CDR3 is CSAREEGNQPQHF. In DNA, the CDR3 is TGCAGTGCTAGAGAGGAAGGGAATCAGCCCCAGCATTTT.

The chain joins TRBV7-6 to TRBJ2-5, with no clear D. Trimming removed 3 bases at V and 5 bases at J, with 7 bases between. The CDR3 length is 12 residues. The germline gives CDR1 SGHVS, CDR2 FNYEAQ. The CDR3 spells CASSFAGETQYF. The DNA of the CDR3 is TGTGCCAGCAGCTTCGCCGGGGAGACCCAGTACTTC.

The chain uses TRBV6-6 and TRBJ2-5; D is uncertain. CDR1 is MNHNY and CDR2 is SVGAGI in the germline V gene (reference sequence). Trimming removed 4 bases from V and 2 bases from J, with 14 bases in between. This CDR3 has 15 residues. This CDR3 reads CASSSPGNFQETQYF. The CDR3 DNA is TGTGCCAGCAGTTCCCCCGGCAACTTTCAAGAGACCCAGTACTTC.

The chain carries TRBV5-4 and TRBJ2-1; no clear D. V was trimmed by 3 bases and J by 7 bases, leaving 5 bases between them. This CDR3 is 11 amino acids long. Germline loops: CDR1 SGHNT, CDR2 YYREEE (reference sequence). CDR3 amino acids: CASSYSNEQFF. DNA of the CDR3: TGTGCCAGCAGCTATTCAAATGAGCAGTTCTTC.

This clonotype has more than one count but fewer than ten. This chain joins TRBV7-9 and TRBJ2-7, with 8 bases that match TRBD1. The CDR3 extends over 15 amino acids. Losses at the gene ends were 1 base for V and 5 bases for J; bases not matched to a gene: 7. Germline loops: CDR1 SEHNR, CDR2 FQNEAQ (reference sequence). The DNA of the CDR3 is TGTGCCAGCAGCTTAGGGTCAGGGGGCCGGGACGAGCAGTACTTC. Its protein is CASSLGSGGRDEQYF. The variable domain in full, completed from reference TRBV7-9 and TRBJ2-7, reads DTGVSQNPRHKITKRGQNVTFRCDPISEHNRLYWYRQTLGQGPEFLTYFQNEAQLEKSRLLSDRFSAERPKGSFSTLEIQRTEQGDSAMYLCASSLGSGGRDEQYFGPGTRLTVT.

This clonotype appeared a few times. The J gene is TRBJ2-3, the V gene TRBV28; no reliable D call. CDR1 and CDR2 (germline): MDHEN, SYDVKM. V lost 6 bases and J lost 3, with 16 bases in between. This CDR3 comprises 15 residues. The CDR3 nucleotides read TGTGCCAGCAGCTTCGACTCGTTAGTTACAGATACGCAGTATTTT. Amino acids: CASSFDSLVTDTQYF.

On this clonotype: The germline gene is not matched at one end of the junction; a read error may be the cause. The chain has TRBV11-2 and TRBJ2-2; 10 positions agree with TRBD1. There are 17 residues in the CDR3. The germline V gene encodes CDR1 SGHAT and CDR2 FQNNGV. The CDR3 nucleotides are TGCGCCAGCAGCCCTGGCCGGGACAGGGGCCACCCCGGGGAGCTGTTTTTT. It encodes CASSPGRDRGHPGELFF.

V usage is TRBV7-9 and J usage is TRBJ2-1; 12 bases line up with TRBD2. The CDR3 runs 15 residues. In germline, CDR1 is SEHNR, CDR2 FQNEAQ (reference sequence). Trimming at V came to 3 bases and at J to 6 bases, leaving 3 bases not matched to a gene. CDR3 DNA: TGTGCCAGCAGCTTTACTAGCGGGGGGCCCAATGAGCAGTTCTTC. Its translation is CASSFTSGGPNEQFF.

This clonotype was seen only a few times. The chain uses TRBV2 and TRBJ2-1, with TRBD1 matching 8 bases. V shed 9 bases and J 5 bases; nucleotides not matched to a gene: 3. The CDR3 has 12 amino acids. Germline V gene lookup returns CDR1 SNHLY and CDR2 FYNNEI. The CDR3 is CARTGVHNEQFF. Written as DNA, the CDR3 is TGTGCCAGGACAGGGGTCCACAATGAGCAGTTCTTC. The variable domain in full, with the rest retrieved from reference TRBV2 and TRBJ2-1, is EPEVTQTPSHQVTQMGQEVILRCVPISNHLYFYWYRQILGQKVEFLVSFYNNEISEKSEIFDDQFSVERPDGSNFTLKIRSTKLEDSAMYFCARTGVHNEQFFGPGTRLTVL.

The chain links TRBV2 to TRBJ2-4; 12 bases are shared with TRBD1. The ends lost 3 bases at V and 1 base at J; junction bases unmatched: 4. The germline V gene encodes CDR1 SNHLY and CDR2 FYNNEI. This CDR3 spans 17 amino acids. In DNA, the CDR3 is TGTGCCAGCAGTGAGGGACAGGGGGCGGCGGCCAAAAACATTCAGTACTTC. It codes for CASSEGQGAAAKNIQYF.

The chain recombines TRBV7-9 with TRBJ1-5, with unresolved D. CDR1 is SEHNR and CDR2 is FQNEAQ in the germline V gene (reference sequence). With 4 bases removed from V and 1 base from J, the gap between germline ends came to 11 bases. The CDR3 contains 15 residues. The DNA of the CDR3 is TGTGCCAGCAGCTCCGAGGGCGCAAGCAATCAGCCCCAGCATTTT. Its translation is CASSSEGASNQPQHF.

This chain uses TRBV7-6 with TRBJ2-1; 10 nucleotides match TRBD2. This CDR3 contains 20 residues. Trimming at V came to 0 bases and at J to 0 bases, leaving 11 bases not matched to a gene. Germline assignment: CDR1 SGHVS and CDR2 FNYEAQ. CDR3 loop: CASSLAESSGRSSSYNEQFF. The CDR3 DNA follows: TGTGCCAGCAGCTTAGCGGAGAGTAGCGGGAGGTCGAGCTCCTACAATGAGCAGTTCTTC.

Points on this clonotype: One junction end disagrees with the germline gene, perhaps due to a read error. This chain links TRBV27 with TRBJ1-1; 7 nucleotides match TRBD1. The CDR3 is 15 residues long. CDR1 and CDR2 (germline): MNHEY, SMNVEV (reference sequence). The CDR3 nucleotides read TGTTCCAGCAGTTTATCCCAGGGGGTGAAGGCTGAAGCTTTCTTT. This gives the protein CSSSLSQGVKAEAFF.

The chain couples TRBV29-1 to TRBJ2-7; no clear D. With 2 bases removed from V and 5 bases from J, the gap between germline ends came to 7 bases. Germline CDR1 SQVTM, CDR2 ANQGSEA. There are 11 residues in the CDR3. CDR3 region: CSVELGNEQYF. In nucleotides, the CDR3 is TGCAGCGTTGAATTGGGAAACGAGCAGTACTTC.

With regard to this clonotype: No conserved phenylalanine or tryptophan ends this CDR3, so it is likely a read error. The V call is TRBV27, the J call TRBJ2-7; the D is unclear. Germline V gene data show CDR1 as MNHEY and CDR2 as SMNVEV (reference sequence). Trimming left V 0 bases short and J 5 bases short, with 8 bases between. The CDR3 covers 13 residues. CDR3 DNA: TGTGCCAGCAGTTTATCTCCCTTAAACGAGCAGTACTTA. Translating gives CASSLSPLNEQYL.

This clonotype came up a few times. This rearrangement joins TRBV11-1 to TRBJ2-3, with D tentatively TRBD2 (6 bases). The V gene lost 0 bases and the J gene lost 4 bases, with 14 bases spanning the gap. CDR3 length: 16 residues. CDR1 and CDR2 (germline): SGHAT, FQDESV (reference sequence). The CDR3 reads CASSLAPSDPADTQYF. CDR3 coding DNA: TGTGCCAGCAGCTTAGCCCCTAGCGATCCAGCAGATACGCAGTATTTT. Full variable domain (missing parts from reference TRBV11-1 and TRBJ2-3): EAEVAQSPRYKITEKSQAVAFWCDPISGHATLYWYRQILGQGPELLVQFQDESVVDDSQLPKDRFSAERLKGVDSTLKIQPAELGDSAMYLCASSLAPSDPADTQYFGPGTRLTVL.

The J gene is TRBJ2-3, the V gene TRBV10-3; D may be TRBD1 (5 bases). Germline CDR1 and CDR2: ENHRY and SYGVKD. This CDR3 comprises 14 residues. V was cut by 2 bases and J by 1 base, with 7 bases left in between. This CDR3 is CAISEKQGTDTQYF. The CDR3 DNA reads as TGTGCCATCAGTGAGAAACAGGGCACAGATACGCAGTATTTT.